The 23 T cell receptor beta chains below all came from one sample that was sequenced in a study of T cell responses to AZD1222 COVID-19 vaccine. Repertoires were generated with immunoSEQ multiplex PCR, while TCRdb's copy carries only in-frame clones and drops some. This repertoire shows approximately 120,000 clones, about nine tenths found once; its top ten account for just over 7%. This specimen consisted of peripheral blood, obtained on day 0 of AZD1222 vaccination. These receptor sequences come from an adult in good health.

This clone was counted a few times. The chain carries TRBV5-4 and TRBJ2-3; D may be TRBD1 or TRBD2 (5 bases each). V gave up 1 base and J gave up 0 bases, with 9 bases separating them. This CDR3 has 15 amino acids. CDR1 and CDR2 from the germline V gene are SGHNT and YYREEE (reference sequence). CDR3 amino acids: CASSLPGASTDTQYF. As DNA, the CDR3 is TGTGCCAGCAGCTTGCCCGGGGCTAGCACAGATACGCAGTATTTT.

The V call is TRBV2, the J call TRBJ2-1; 9 bases match TRBD1. The germline V gene has CDR1 SNHLY and CDR2 FYNNEI. The CDR3 sequence is 16 residues long. V lost 4 bases and J lost 4; bases outside the gene matches: 8. The CDR3 DNA sequence: TGTGCCAGCAGTGGGAACACAGGGGGCGCATACAATGAGCAGTTCTTC. It encodes CASSGNTGGAYNEQFF.

V and J are TRBV14 and TRBJ1-5, with D uncertain. The CDR3 extends over 13 amino acids. Trimming shortened V by 1 base and J by 10 bases, and 11 bases separated the two germline ends. Germline lookup yields CDR1 SGHDN and CDR2 FVKESK. DNA for the CDR3: TGTGCCAGCAGCCAAGGCCCTCTGGCACCCCAGCATTTT. Translation: CASSQGPLAPQHF.

V usage is TRBV5-3 and J usage is TRBJ1-6, with D perhaps matching TRBD1 (5 bases). TRBV5-3 qualifies as an ORF whose function is uncertain. The ends were cut back, 4 bases at V and 11 bases at J, with 22 bases in the middle. The CDR3 loop spans 16 amino acids. This CDR3 is CARSPRGRDLLAPLHF. The CDR3 DNA reads TGTGCCAGAAGCCCCCGAGGCAGGGACTTATTAGCACCCCTCCACTTT.

V is TRBV28 and J is TRBJ1-5, with D possibly being TRBD1 (5 bases). V dropped 6 bases and J dropped 4 bases, with 16 bases sitting between them. CDR1 and CDR2 from the germline V gene are MDHEN and SYDVKM. The CDR3 spans 15 residues. CDR3 sequence (DNA): TGTGCCAGCAGAAGCCCCTGGGGGGGAAATCAGCCCCAGCATTTT. Translated, it gives CASRSPWGGNQPQHF.

The table lists this clone with a count of one. As DNA, the CDR3 is TGTGCCAGCAGCCTGCAAAGGGGCCAGAGCGGCTACACCTTC. Translating gives CASSLQRGQSGYTF. This chain links TRBV7-2 with TRBJ1-2, with a weak D call TRBD1 (5 bases). CDR1 and CDR2 (germline): SGHTA, FQGNSA. CDR3 length: 14 residues. The V end lost 5 bases, the J end lost 8 bases, and 18 bases lay between the germline ends.

For this clone: Other DNA sequences within the sample encode an identical CDR3. The V gene is TRBV5-1, the J gene TRBJ1-2; 7 bases are a match to TRBD1. J lost 6 bases, V lost 0 bases, and 2 bases had no gene match. The CDR3 is made up of 13 amino acids. Germline CDR1 is SGHRS and CDR2 is YFSETQ. The CDR3, as DNA: TGCGCCAGCAGCTTGGCAGGGGGAAATGGCTACACCTTC. Protein sequence: CASSLAGGNGYTF.

The V gene is TRBV19, the J gene TRBJ1-2, with a possible D match to TRBD1 (5 bases). Trimming took off 3 bases at V and 3 bases at J, with 11 bases between the two ends. The length of the CDR3 is 14 residues. Germline V gene lookup returns CDR1 LNHDA and CDR2 SQIVND (reference sequence). CDR3 amino acids: CASSMAGNDYGYTF. CDR3 nucleotide sequence: TGTGCCAGTAGTATGGCAGGGAATGACTATGGCTACACCTTC.

This chain links TRBV6-5 with TRBJ1-1; possibly TRBD1 for D (6 bases). Trimming cost V 7 bases and J 3 bases, with 12 bases left between them. CDR3 length: 13 amino acids. Germline lookup yields CDR1 MNHEY and CDR2 SVGAGI. The CDR3 nucleotides read TGTGCCAGCAACGGACAGATCGACACTGAAGCTTTCTTT. Protein sequence: CASNGQIDTEAFF.

The chain recombines TRBV27 with TRBJ1-6; tentative D call: TRBD1 (5 bases). The V end lost 6 bases, the J end lost 8 bases, and 17 bases lay between the germline ends. This CDR3 spans 15 amino acids. Germline assignment: CDR1 MNHEY and CDR2 SMNVEV (reference sequence). This chain's CDR3 is CASSHRAGSDSPLHF. In nucleotides, the CDR3 is TGTGCCAGCAGCCACAGAGCAGGGTCGGATTCACCCCTCCACTTT.

The chain uses TRBV19 and TRBJ2-3; TRBD2 agrees at 10 bases. The CDR3 is 18 residues long. V lost 1 base, J lost 2 bases, and 9 bases stayed unmatched. CDR1 LNHDA and CDR2 SQIVND come from the germline V gene (reference sequence). Written as DNA, the CDR3 is TGTGCCAGTAGTATAGGCTCTGGAGCGGGAGGGATCACAGATACGCAGTATTTT. This codes for CASSIGSGAGGITDTQYF.

The rearrangement uses TRBV12-3 or TRBV12-4 and TRBJ2-1; no clear D gene. The length of the CDR3 is 12 residues. V was trimmed by 5 bases and J by 8 bases, leaving 10 bases between them. CDR3 amino acids: CASSPTLDEQFF. In nucleotides, the CDR3 is TGTGCCAGCAGTCCGACGCTCGATGAGCAGTTCTTC.

The chain couples TRBV27 to TRBJ2-7; 10 bases are a match to TRBD1. V lost 5 bases to trimming and J lost 2 bases; unmatched junction nucleotides: 3. Germline-derived CDR1 and CDR2 are MNHEY and SMNVEV (reference sequence). This CDR3 comprises 14 residues. In DNA form, the CDR3 reads TGTGCCAGCAGTCACGGACAGGGGGCCTACGAGCAGTACTTC. Protein product: CASSHGQGAYEQYF.

This chain connects TRBV28 to TRBJ2-7; possibly TRBD2 for D (6 bases). Germline V lookup: CDR1 MDHEN, CDR2 SYDVKM. The CDR3 is made up of 16 amino acids. V dropped 1 base and J dropped 2 bases, with 15 bases sitting between them. CDR3 nucleotides: TGTGCCAGCAGTTTATCTCCAGGGAGGTATGCCTACGAGCAGTACTTC. Translated, it gives CASSLSPGRYAYEQYF. Together with reference TRBV28 and TRBJ2-7, the CDR3 gives the full variable domain: DVKVTQSSRYLVKRTGEKVFLECVQDMDHENMFWYRQDPGLGLRLIYFSYDVKMKEKGDIPEGYSVSREKKERFSLILESASTNQTSMYLCASSLSPGRYAYEQYFGPGTRLTVT.

The CDR3 loop is CATGGSVTGELFF. CDR3 sequence (DNA): TGTGCCACGGGCGGGAGTGTCACCGGGGAGCTGTTTTTT. The chain carries TRBV19 and TRBJ2-2; 7 bases match TRBD2. Trimming removed 10 bases from V and 4 bases from J; junction bases left unmatched: 6. This CDR3 comprises 13 residues. CDR1 is LNHDA and CDR2 is SQIVND in the germline V gene (reference sequence).

The chain couples TRBV27 to TRBJ1-2, with TRBD1 matching 8 bases. Per germline, CDR1 MNHEY and CDR2 SMNVEV (reference sequence). The V gene end was trimmed by 4 bases and the J gene end by 3 bases; junction bases not matched to a gene: 7. The CDR3 extends over 15 amino acids. The CDR3 loop reads CASSSSGGLDYGYTF. The CDR3 bases are TGTGCCAGCAGTTCATCAGGGGGCCTCGACTATGGCTACACCTTC.

V is TRBV27 and J is TRBJ2-5; 12 bases align to TRBD2. The V segment lost 10 bases and the J segment 3 bases; nucleotides outside the gene matches: 9. Germline assignment: CDR1 MNHEY and CDR2 SMNVEV (reference sequence). The length of the CDR3 is 15 residues. The CDR3 sequence: CATRLAGASEETQYF. The CDR3 DNA reads as TGTGCCACCCGACTAGCGGGAGCGTCGGAAGAGACCCAGTACTTC.

The CDR3 DNA reads TGTGCCGGGGGGGATAGGGCCGCGGTGAACACTGAAGCTTTCTTT. This translates into CAGGDRAAVNTEAFF. The chain uses TRBV6-5 and TRBJ1-1; the D gene is possibly TRBD1 (5 bases). V was trimmed by 11 bases and J by 0 bases, leaving 19 bases between them. Germline V gives CDR1 MNHEY, CDR2 SVGAGI. This CDR3 has 15 amino acids.

DNA of the CDR3: TGTGCCAGTAGTATAATGCACAGGGGCGCTAACTATGGCTACACCTTC. Translating it yields CASSIMHRGANYGYTF. This chain links TRBV19 with TRBJ1-2; the match to TRBD1 covers 7 bases. The CDR3 extends over 16 amino acids. Germline trimming cut 2 bases from V and 0 bases from J; bases unmatched to any gene: 6. Germline V lookup: CDR1 LNHDA, CDR2 SQIVND (reference sequence). The variable domain in full, completed from reference TRBV19 and TRBJ1-2, reads DGGITQSPKYLFRKEGQNVTLSCEQNLNHDAMYWYRQDPGQGLRLIYYSQIVNDFQKGDIAEGYSVSREKKESFPLTVTSAQKNPTAFYLCASSIMHRGANYGYTFGSGTRLTVV.

This clone was seen a single time. J is TRBJ1-1 and V is TRBV2; D perhaps matches TRBD1 (6 bases). Germline CDR1 SNHLY, CDR2 FYNNEI. The CDR3 runs to 14 residues. The V end lost 6 bases, the J end lost 1 base, and 12 bases lay between the germline ends. The CDR3 sequence: CASSKARGNTEAFF. DNA of the CDR3: TGTGCCAGCAGCAAGGCCAGGGGGAACACTGAAGCTTTCTTT.

The rearrangement uses TRBV5-1 and TRBJ1-6; D gene unclear. The CDR3 is made up of 13 amino acids. Germline CDR1 SGHRS, CDR2 YFSETQ. V dropped 4 bases and J dropped 8 bases, with 10 bases sitting between them. This chain's CDR3 is CASSRTNDSPLHF. In nucleotides, the CDR3 is TGCGCCAGCAGCCGAACGAATGATTCACCCCTCCACTTT.

V and J are TRBV6-4 and TRBJ1-5, with a tentative D call TRBD1 (5 bases). Trimming took 5 bases from V and 3 from J, leaving 14 bases between them. The CDR3 extends over 15 amino acids. CDR1 and CDR2 from the germline V gene are MRHNA and SNTAGT. This CDR3 reads CASSIQTDFNQPQHF. Here the CDR3 DNA reads TGTGCCAGCAGTATCCAGACAGACTTCAATCAGCCCCAGCATTTT.

The chain combines TRBV28 with TRBJ2-3, with TRBD2 identical over 7 bases. Germline CDR1 MDHEN, CDR2 SYDVKM. The CDR3 has 19 residues. V lost 4 bases and J lost 0; bases outside the gene matches: 16. The DNA of the CDR3 is TGTGCCAGCAGTTGGGGTGGGACTACCCCGGAGGGTAGCACAGATACGCAGTATTTT. Amino acid sequence: CASSWGGTTPEGSTDTQYF. Combining the CDR3 with reference TRBV28 and TRBJ2-3 gives the whole variable domain DVKVTQSSRYLVKRTGEKVFLECVQDMDHENMFWYRQDPGLGLRLIYFSYDVKMKEKGDIPEGYSVSREKKERFSLILESASTNQTSMYLCASSWGGTTPEGSTDTQYFGPGTRLTVL.